The clone carrying this T cell receptor beta chain was counted ten times or more. What it recognizes is unknown. Germline assignment: CDR1 MNHEY and CDR2 SVGAGI. The V and J ends lost 3 bases and 0 bases respectively, with 6 bases between them. The CDR3 runs to 14 residues. TCRdb reprocessed the 5' RACE reads via MiXCR and lists one record per CDR3 protein. The repertoire has hundreds of thousands of distinct CDR3 sequences, 15% to 20% of them found once; the top ten carry roughly 13%. This sample is drawn from a study of identical twins. General observations from the study: Cord blood beta clonotypes that were abundant carried fewer insertions, and memory repertoires showed no such trend. Interpretation of the results relied on cross-sectional statistical analysis and not on following the same donors.

All donors comprised healthy Caucasians. The sample also formed part of further work on T cells expressing NK-cell markers. That source adds: Seropositivity for HCMV was found in most of the eight sequenced donors, with one seronegative.

The sample comprised PBMCs. V gene TRBV6-5 combines with J gene TRBJ1-5; D gene unclear. This sequence originates from a woman aged 18-35 years in good health. This chain's CDR3 is CASSYGYSNQPQHF. The CDR3, as DNA: TGTGCCAGCAGTTATGGGTATAGCAATCAGCCCCAGCATTTT.